Presented here are 19 T cell receptor beta chains from one specimen sequenced in a study of T cell clusters in autoimmune cytopenias. One tube held mixed TRB-A and TRB-B primer pools for touch-down PCR. With the multiplex PCR reads reprocessed, TCRdb shows one record per CDR3 protein and no DNA. The repertoire table contains under 7,500 distinct CDR3 sequences. TRB was amplified from 250 ng of peripheral blood genomic DNA per sample. This same sample was also part of a study on T cell repertoires in aging, cancer and after chemotherapy.

The material sequenced was peripheral blood. Every receptor here comes from a human donor in good health.

This clonotype registers medium-sized by frequency. The chain has TRBV19 and TRBJ1-1. The CDR3 runs 14 residues. CDR1 and CDR2 (germline): LNHDA, SQIVND (reference sequence). This CDR3 reads CASSIWGLDTEAFF.

The chain is built from TRBV27 and TRBJ2-3; TCRdb returns TRBD2, unconfirmable since there is no DNA. Germline lookup yields CDR1 MNHEY and CDR2 SMNVEV (reference sequence). This CDR3 has 16 amino acids. CDR3 loop: CASSSGLAGGTDTQYF.

This rearrangement joins TRBV6-2 or TRBV6-3 to TRBJ2-5. Germline values: CDR1 MNHEY, CDR2 SVGEGT. The CDR3 is 15 amino acids. The CDR3 sequence is CASSYSTGYQETQYF.

This clonotype is labeled medium-sized based on frequency. The chain recombines TRBV29-1 with TRBJ2-1. The germline V gene encodes CDR1 SQVTM and CDR2 ANQGSEA. The CDR3 is 12 amino acids. The CDR3 region is CSVERLDNEQFF.

This rearrangement joins TRBV10-3 to TRBJ2-5; lacking DNA, the TRBD2 call made by TCRdb goes unchecked. CDR1 and CDR2 from the germline V gene are ENHRY and SYGVKD. This CDR3 contains 16 residues. The CDR3 here is CAISEGRREGSLTQYF.

V is TRBV19 and J is TRBJ2-1; the D call from TCRdb, TRBD1, cannot be confirmed without DNA. The germline gives CDR1 LNHDA, CDR2 SQIVND (reference sequence). This CDR3 contains 12 residues. The CDR3 sequence: CAPGGGVGPQFF. Complete variable domain (other parts from reference TRBV19 and TRBJ2-1): DGGITQSPKYLFRKEGQNVTLSCEQNLNHDAMYWYRQDPGQGLRLIYYSQIVNDFQKGDIAEGYSVSREKKESFPLTVTSAQKNPTAFYLCAPGGGVGPQFFGPGTRLTVL.

The V call is TRBV19, the J call TRBJ1-5; TCRdb proposes TRBD1, but this gene call is untestable without DNA. Germline V gene sequence: CDR1 LNHDA, CDR2 SQIVND (reference sequence). The CDR3 loop spans 13 amino acids. CDR3 region: CASSIDRDQPQHF.

The chain employs TRBV5-1 and TRBJ2-7; the TCRdb D gene call, TRBD1, has no DNA to confirm it. CDR1 and CDR2 (germline): SGHRS, YFSETQ. The CDR3 runs to 14 residues. CDR3 in amino acids: CASSLTGPSYEQYF.

The chain carries TRBV12-3 or TRBV12-4 and TRBJ2-7; TCRdb picks TRBD1, but there is no DNA to check that call. The CDR3 spans 15 residues. CDR3: CASSGGQGSTYEQYF.

V gene TRBV12-3 or TRBV12-4 combines with J gene TRBJ2-2; TCRdb designates TRBD1, a call that cannot be tested without DNA. The CDR3 consists of 14 residues. The CDR3: CASSSSAPLGELFF.

This chain connects TRBV18 to TRBJ2-3; with no DNA, the TCRdb D assignment of TRBD1 cannot be verified. Germline V gene lookup returns CDR1 KGHSH and CDR2 LQKENI. This CDR3 is built from 16 residues. The CDR3 spells CASSQGRAYSTDTQYF.

The chain links TRBV5-1 to TRBJ2-1; TCRdb outputs TRBD2, but without DNA this stays unchecked. Looked up from germline, CDR1 is SGHRS and CDR2 is YFSETQ. CDR3 length: 17 residues. CDR3 loop: CASSLALAGGRNNEQFF.

J is TRBJ2-7 and V is TRBV6-5; TCRdb outputs TRBD2, but without DNA this stays unchecked. Germline V gene sequence: CDR1 MNHEY, CDR2 SVGAGI. This CDR3 region has 14 residues. The CDR3 protein is CASSEVGPVYEQYF.

The J gene is TRBJ1-4, the V gene TRBV15. Germline V gives CDR1 LNHNV, CDR2 YYDKDF (reference sequence). The CDR3 runs 13 residues. CDR3 sequence reads: CATSRGFDEKLFF.

This rearrangement joins TRBV19 to TRBJ1-6; as DNA is missing, the TRBD1 call by TCRdb cannot be tested. There are 14 residues in the CDR3. Germline V gene sequence: CDR1 LNHDA, CDR2 SQIVND (reference sequence). CDR3 amino acids: CASRPTGDNSPLHF.

The chain couples TRBV11-2 to TRBJ2-5; the TCRdb D gene call, TRBD2, has no DNA to confirm it. CDR1 SGHAT and CDR2 FQNNGV come from the germline V gene. The CDR3 totals 15 residues. CDR3 protein: CASSLMREVGETQYF.

This chain links TRBV27 with TRBJ2-7; TCRdb gives TRBD2 as the D gene, but with no DNA this cannot be confirmed. Germline lookup yields CDR1 MNHEY and CDR2 SMNVEV (reference sequence). The CDR3 contains 17 residues. The CDR3: CASSSNKIAGASTEQYF.

CDR3 residues: CASSLAGTYEQYF. The chain uses TRBV27 and TRBJ2-7; the D call of TRBD2 rests on TCRdb alone, since no DNA is present to check it. The CDR3 covers 13 residues. Germline V gene data show CDR1 as MNHEY and CDR2 as SMNVEV (reference sequence).

The J gene is TRBJ2-3, the V gene TRBV6-5. This CDR3 contains 13 residues. CDR1 and CDR2 from the germline V gene are MNHEY and SVGAGI. CDR3 amino acids: CASRLAGTDTQYF.